The rows below give T cell receptor beta chains drawn from one sample of a study of T cell repertoires in cytomegalovirus infection. Using its own MiXCR run on the reads, TCRdb lists one record per CDR3 protein. Of some 180,000 distinct CDR3 sequences listed, 8% to 10% are singletons. The source material was PBMCs. Source of these receptors: a human donor in good health (CMV status not recorded). Some clones in this sample may be carry-over from other donors' samples. CDR3s include the opening cysteine and the closing phenylalanine or tryptophan. D genes are given only for firm matches. Clone size, where shown, is once, few, many, or a class for clones that have expanded.

clone_size: many; v_call: TRBV6-5; d_call: NA; cdr3_length: 15; j_call: TRBJ1-1; cdr3_nt: TGTGCCAGCAGTTCCCATCGGGCGCTGGTCACTGAAGCTTTCTTT; cdr3_aa: CASSSHRALVTEAFF
clone_size: many; v_call: TRBV7-2; d_call: NA; cdr3_length: 15; j_call: TRBJ1-5; cdr3_nt: TGTGCCAGCAGCGCCCAGAAACATAGCAATCAGCCCCAGCATTTT; cdr3_aa: CASSAQKHSNQPQHF
clone_size: few; v_call: TRBV5-4; d_call: TRBD2; cdr3_length: 14; j_call: TRBJ2-7; cdr3_nt: TGTGCCAGCAGCTTAAGCGGGGGGGCCTACGAGCAGTACTTC; cdr3_aa: CASSLSGGAYEQYF
clone_size: few; v_call: TRBV11-2; d_call: NA; cdr3_length: 14; j_call: TRBJ1-2; cdr3_nt: TGTGCCAGCAGCTTAAGGTCCCGACCCAGTGGCTACACCTTC; cdr3_aa: CASSLRSRPSGYTF
clone_size: many; v_call: TRBV6-2/TRBV6-3; d_call: TRBD2; cdr3_length: 17; j_call: TRBJ2-1; cdr3_nt: TGTGCCAGCAGTTACCTTCCACTAGCGGGAGGGTACAATGAGCAGTTCTTC; cdr3_aa: CASSYLPLAGGYNEQFF
clone_size: few; v_call: TRBV2; d_call: NA; cdr3_length: 14; j_call: TRBJ1-1; cdr3_nt: TGTGCCAGCAGTGACGCGTTCGGCACCACTGAAGCTTTCTTT; cdr3_aa: CASSDAFGTTEAFF
clone_size: many; v_call: TRBV7-2; d_call: TRBD2; cdr3_length: 16; j_call: TRBJ2-1; cdr3_nt: TGTGCCAGCAGCTTAGCCGGCGGGAGGACCTACAATGAGCAGTTCTTC; cdr3_aa: CASSLAGGRTYNEQFF
clone_size: many; v_call: TRBV20-1; d_call: NA; cdr3_length: 13; j_call: TRBJ1-6; cdr3_nt: TGCAGTGCTAGAGCGGTTTATAATTCACCCCTCCACTTT; cdr3_aa: CSARAVYNSPLHF
clone_size: many; v_call: TRBV7-8; d_call: NA; cdr3_length: 13; j_call: TRBJ2-5; cdr3_nt: TGTGCCAGCAGCCCGGAAATCCAAGAGACCCAGTACTTC; cdr3_aa: CASSPEIQETQYF
clone_size: NA; v_call: TRBV19; d_call: NA; cdr3_length: 11; j_call: TRBJ2-1; cdr3_nt: TGTGCCAGTACAGGTCGAGGGGAGCAGTTCTTC; cdr3_aa: CASTGRGEQFF
clone_size: once; v_call: TRBV6-2/TRBV6-3; d_call: NA; cdr3_length: 14; j_call: TRBJ2-7; cdr3_nt: TGTGCCAGCAGTAGTCAGCCTTGGGAGTACGAGCAGTACTTC; cdr3_aa: CASSSQPWEYEQYF
clone_size: few; v_call: TRBV30; d_call: TRBD1; cdr3_length: 13; j_call: TRBJ2-1; cdr3_nt: TGTGCCTGGAATAGGCAGGGGGCATCTGAGCAGTTCTTC; cdr3_aa: CAWNRQGASEQFF
clone_size: few; v_call: TRBV28; d_call: TRBD1; cdr3_length: 15; j_call: TRBJ2-2; cdr3_nt: TGTGCCAGCAGTTTAATAGGGGGCCGGACCGGGGAGCTGTTTTTT; cdr3_aa: CASSLIGGRTGELFF
clone_size: many; v_call: TRBV7-2; d_call: NA; cdr3_length: 14; j_call: TRBJ2-7; cdr3_nt: TGTGCCAGCAGCGCTCTAAGTTCGGGCGTCGAGCAGTACTTC; cdr3_aa: CASSALSSGVEQYF
clone_size: many; v_call: TRBV28; d_call: NA; cdr3_length: 18; j_call: TRBJ1-1; cdr3_nt: TGTGCCAGCAGTTTCAGACAGGATAATATTCGGATGAACACTGAAGCTTTCTTT; cdr3_aa: CASSFRQDNIRMNTEAFF
clone_size: many; v_call: TRBV7-2; d_call: NA; cdr3_length: 14; j_call: TRBJ2-5; cdr3_nt: TGTGCCAGCAGCTGGACCCCGGAGGCCGAGACCCAGTACTTC; cdr3_aa: CASSWTPEAETQYF
clone_size: few; v_call: TRBV7-2; d_call: TRBD1; cdr3_length: 15; j_call: TRBJ2-2; cdr3_nt: TGTGCCAGCAGCCTTTACAGGGGGCGACACGGGGAGCTGTTTTTT; cdr3_aa: CASSLYRGRHGELFF
clone_size: many; v_call: TRBV7-9; d_call: NA; cdr3_length: 17; j_call: TRBJ1-1; cdr3_nt: TGTGCCAGCAGCCCGCCAGTCAGGGCCGCTATGAACACTGAAGCTTTCTTT; cdr3_aa: CASSPPVRAAMNTEAFF
clone_size: many; v_call: TRBV20-1; d_call: NA; cdr3_length: 16; j_call: TRBJ1-5; cdr3_nt: TGCAGTGCTACCGCGGGGTCCTCTAGGGGCAATCAGCCCCAGCATTTT; cdr3_aa: CSATAGSSRGNQPQHF
clone_size: many; v_call: TRBV6-1; d_call: NA; cdr3_length: 15; j_call: TRBJ1-3; cdr3_nt: TGTGCCAGCAGTGTTCGCCAGGGCTCTGGAAACACCATATATTTT; cdr3_aa: CASSVRQGSGNTIYF
clone_size: few; v_call: TRBV27; d_call: NA; cdr3_length: 14; j_call: TRBJ1-1; cdr3_nt: TGTGCCAGCAGTCCCCGGGGCACCGATACTGAAGCTTTCTTT; cdr3_aa: CASSPRGTDTEAFF
clone_size: NA; v_call: TRBV11-2; d_call: NA; cdr3_length: 11; j_call: TRBJ1-1; cdr3_nt: TGTGCCAGCAGCTCGGACAGAGCAGCTTTCTTT; cdr3_aa: CASSSDRAAFF
clone_size: NA; v_call: TRBV29-1; d_call: NA; cdr3_length: 15; j_call: TRBJ1-1; cdr3_nt: TGCAGCGTCCCCTTGCATGCAACCTCTAACACTGAAGCTTTCTTT; cdr3_aa: CSVPLHATSNTEAFF
clone_size: few; v_call: TRBV9; d_call: TRBD2; cdr3_length: 13; j_call: TRBJ2-3; cdr3_nt: TGTGCCCTCGGAAGCGGGGGGTCGGATACGCAGTATTTT; cdr3_aa: CALGSGGSDTQYF
clone_size: NA; v_call: TRBV5-4; d_call: TRBD2; cdr3_length: 18; j_call: TRBJ2-7; cdr3_nt: TGTGCCAGCAGCCCGAGGGGACTAGCGGGAGTCGGCACCTACGAGCAGTACTTC; cdr3_aa: CASSPRGLAGVGTYEQYF
clone_size: many; v_call: TRBV30; d_call: TRBD1; cdr3_length: 15; j_call: TRBJ1-6; cdr3_nt: TGTGCCTGGAGTGTACGGACAGGGGTTAGATCACCCCTCCACTTT; cdr3_aa: CAWSVRTGVRSPLHF
clone_size: few; v_call: TRBV9; d_call: TRBD1; cdr3_length: 17; j_call: TRBJ2-2; cdr3_nt: TGTGCCAGCAGCGTAGCGGGACAGGGATTGAACACCGGGGAGCTGTTTTTT; cdr3_aa: CASSVAGQGLNTGELFF
clone_size: many; v_call: TRBV11-2; d_call: NA; cdr3_length: 13; j_call: TRBJ1-1; cdr3_nt: TGTGCCAGCAGCTTTCCGGGGCCGGGCGAAGCTTTCTTT; cdr3_aa: CASSFPGPGEAFF
clone_size: many; v_call: TRBV7-2; d_call: NA; cdr3_length: 15; j_call: TRBJ1-4; cdr3_nt: TGTGCCAGCAGCCGCATACAGGGCGAGAATGAAAAACTGTTTTTT; cdr3_aa: CASSRIQGENEKLFF
clone_size: NA; v_call: TRBV28; d_call: NA; cdr3_length: 13; j_call: TRBJ2-1; cdr3_nt: TGTGCCAGCAGTTTTCGGTTGGGTGATGAGCAGTTCTTC; cdr3_aa: CASSFRLGDEQFF
clone_size: NA; v_call: TRBV12-3/TRBV12-4; d_call: NA; cdr3_length: 12; j_call: TRBJ2-1; cdr3_nt: TGTGCCAGCAGTTTAGGAGGGCTTAGCAACATCTTC; cdr3_aa: CASSLGGLSNIF
clone_size: many; v_call: TRBV7-2; d_call: TRBD2; cdr3_length: 18; j_call: TRBJ2-5; cdr3_nt: TGTGCCAGCAGCTTACAACCCCTAGCGGGAGGGCGACAAGAGACCCAGTACTTC; cdr3_aa: CASSLQPLAGGRQETQYF
clone_size: NA; v_call: TRBV19; d_call: TRBD2; cdr3_length: 17; j_call: TRBJ2-4; cdr3_nt: TGTGCCAGTAGTGTCACGGCTAGCGGGGGAGCCAAAAACATTCAGTACTTC; cdr3_aa: CASSVTASGGAKNIQYF
clone_size: NA; v_call: TRBV11-2; d_call: TRBD1; cdr3_length: 15; j_call: TRBJ2-7; cdr3_nt: TGTGCCAGCAGCTTCATCCAGGGGGTGGAGTACGAGCAGTACTTC; cdr3_aa: CASSFIQGVEYEQYF
clone_size: many; v_call: TRBV6-2/TRBV6-3; d_call: NA; cdr3_length: 18; j_call: TRBJ2-1; cdr3_nt: TGTGCCAGCAGTAGAACTTCCGCAGGGGTCGGATACTACAATGAGCAGTTCTTC; cdr3_aa: CASSRTSAGVGYYNEQFF
clone_size: NA; v_call: TRBV28; d_call: NA; cdr3_length: 14; j_call: TRBJ2-5; cdr3_nt: TGTGCCAGCAGCCCCCCGGCACAACGGGAGACCCAGTACTTC; cdr3_aa: CASSPPAQRETQYF
clone_size: many; v_call: TRBV7-2; d_call: NA; cdr3_length: 14; j_call: TRBJ2-7; cdr3_nt: TGTGCCAGCAGCTTAGGTACAGGGCGGGGCGAGCAGTACTTC; cdr3_aa: CASSLGTGRGEQYF
clone_size: few; v_call: TRBV5-1; d_call: TRBD1; cdr3_length: 15; j_call: TRBJ2-3; cdr3_nt: TGCGCCAGCAGCAAGGACAGGGGCAGCACAGATACGCAGTATTTT; cdr3_aa: CASSKDRGSTDTQYF
clone_size: many; v_call: TRBV28; d_call: TRBD2; cdr3_length: 15; j_call: TRBJ2-2; cdr3_nt: TGTGCCAGCAGTGCGACTAGCGGGAACACCGGGGAGCTGTTTTTT; cdr3_aa: CASSATSGNTGELFF
clone_size: many; v_call: TRBV7-8; d_call: TRBD1; cdr3_length: 14; j_call: TRBJ2-5; cdr3_nt: TGTGCCAGCAGCTTAACAGGGGTTCAAGAGACCCAGTACTTC; cdr3_aa: CASSLTGVQETQYF
clone_size: few; v_call: TRBV5-4; d_call: NA; cdr3_length: 16; j_call: TRBJ1-6; cdr3_nt: TGTGCCAGCAGCTCCGGAGGGTCGACAGGACATTCACCCCTCCACTTT; cdr3_aa: CASSSGGSTGHSPLHF
clone_size: few; v_call: TRBV11-2; d_call: NA; cdr3_length: 14; j_call: TRBJ1-1; cdr3_nt: TGTGCCAGCAGCTTAGAGCCGAAGAACACTGAAGCTTTCTTT; cdr3_aa: CASSLEPKNTEAFF
clone_size: NA; v_call: TRBV7-8; d_call: NA; cdr3_length: 15; j_call: TRBJ1-1; cdr3_nt: TGTGCCAGCAGCTTTGGGAGAACAGGGAACACTGAAGCTTCCTTT; cdr3_aa: CASSFGRTGNTEASF
clone_size: few; v_call: TRBV4-3; d_call: NA; cdr3_length: 16; j_call: TRBJ1-2; cdr3_nt: TGCGCCAGCAGCCAAGAGAGGGGGGCAGGGGTAGGTGGCTACACCTTC; cdr3_aa: CASSQERGAGVGGYTF
clone_size: many; v_call: TRBV23-1; d_call: NA; cdr3_length: 18; j_call: TRBJ2-7; cdr3_nt: TGCGCCAGCCGCCAGCCCGGAACGTCCGCTCAGGAGGTCTACGAGCAGTACTTC; cdr3_aa: CASRQPGTSAQEVYEQYF
clone_size: many; v_call: TRBV7-2; d_call: NA; cdr3_length: 16; j_call: TRBJ1-1; cdr3_nt: TGTGCCAGCAGCTACATCGGGGAAGCAGGATTGACTGAAGCTTTCTTT; cdr3_aa: CASSYIGEAGLTEAFF
clone_size: few; v_call: TRBV28; d_call: NA; cdr3_length: 12; j_call: TRBJ1-2; cdr3_nt: TGTGCCAGCCAGGACGGGTCCTATGGCTACACCTTC; cdr3_aa: CASQDGSYGYTF
clone_size: NA; v_call: TRBV9; d_call: NA; cdr3_length: 14; j_call: TRBJ1-2; cdr3_nt: TGTGCCAGCAGCGTTAAAGGACAACACTATGGCTACACCTTC; cdr3_aa: CASSVKGQHYGYTF
clone_size: NA; v_call: TRBV24-1; d_call: NA; cdr3_length: 16; j_call: TRBJ2-1; cdr3_nt: TGTGCCACCAGTGATTTTACGGGAGCTTCCTACAATGAGCAGTTCTTC; cdr3_aa: CATSDFTGASYNEQFF
clone_size: NA; v_call: TRBV7-8; d_call: NA; cdr3_length: 11; j_call: TRBJ2-5; cdr3_nt: TGTGCCACGAGACTTCGGGAGAACCAGTACTTC; cdr3_aa: CATRLRENQYF
clone_size: few; v_call: TRBV15; d_call: TRBD2; cdr3_length: 16; j_call: TRBJ2-3; cdr3_nt: TGTGCCACCAGTCGAGCAGCGGGAGGGCCACCAGATACGCAGTATTTT; cdr3_aa: CATSRAAGGPPDTQYF
clone_size: many; v_call: TRBV5-1; d_call: NA; cdr3_length: 15; j_call: TRBJ1-1; cdr3_nt: TGCGCCAGCAGCTTGGACAGGGTTGGGGGGGCTGAAGCTTTCTTT; cdr3_aa: CASSLDRVGGAEAFF
clone_size: NA; v_call: TRBV28; d_call: TRBD1; cdr3_length: 14; j_call: TRBJ1-2; cdr3_nt: TGTGCCAGCAGTTCCTCGGACAGGAACTATGGCTACACCTTC; cdr3_aa: CASSSSDRNYGYTF
clone_size: NA; v_call: TRBV7-9; d_call: TRBD1; cdr3_length: 15; j_call: TRBJ1-4; cdr3_nt: TGTGCCAGCAGCGTACCGGGACAGGACCTTGAAAAACTGTTTTTT; cdr3_aa: CASSVPGQDLEKLFF
clone_size: few; v_call: TRBV6-6; d_call: TRBD1; cdr3_length: 15; j_call: TRBJ2-1; cdr3_nt: TGTGCCACAAAAGCGACAGGGAGCTCCTACAATGAGCAGTTCTTC; cdr3_aa: CATKATGSSYNEQFF
clone_size: many; v_call: TRBV7-8; d_call: NA; cdr3_length: 10; j_call: TRBJ2-5; cdr3_nt: TGTGCCAGCAGCCAAGAGACCCAGTACTTC; cdr3_aa: CASSQETQYF
clone_size: many; v_call: TRBV5-1; d_call: NA; cdr3_length: 17; j_call: TRBJ1-1; cdr3_nt: TGCGCCAGCAGCTCGCTATTCTCCCAGGGGACGAACACTGAAGCTTTCTTT; cdr3_aa: CASSSLFSQGTNTEAFF
clone_size: few; v_call: TRBV2; d_call: NA; cdr3_length: 15; j_call: TRBJ2-2; cdr3_nt: TGTGCCAGCAGTGGGGTTAGAAGCAACACCGGGGAGCTGTTTTTT; cdr3_aa: CASSGVRSNTGELFF
clone_size: few; v_call: TRBV20-1; d_call: NA; cdr3_length: 14; j_call: TRBJ1-2; cdr3_nt: TGCAGTGCTAGAGAATTGGGAACAGACTATGGCTACACCTTC; cdr3_aa: CSARELGTDYGYTF
clone_size: many; v_call: TRBV2; d_call: NA; cdr3_length: 14; j_call: TRBJ1-2; cdr3_nt: TGTGCCAGCAGTGAGGGGGGGGCGGACTATGGCTACACCTTC; cdr3_aa: CASSEGGADYGYTF